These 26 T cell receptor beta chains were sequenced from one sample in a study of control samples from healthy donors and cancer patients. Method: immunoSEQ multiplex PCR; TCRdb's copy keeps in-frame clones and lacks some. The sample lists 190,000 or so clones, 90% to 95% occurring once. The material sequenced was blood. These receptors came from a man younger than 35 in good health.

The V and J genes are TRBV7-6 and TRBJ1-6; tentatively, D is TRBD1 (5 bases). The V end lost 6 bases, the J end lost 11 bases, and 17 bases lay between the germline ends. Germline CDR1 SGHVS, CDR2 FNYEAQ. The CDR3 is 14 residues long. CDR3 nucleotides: TGTGCCAGCAGTAACGGGGGGGTGGATGCACCCCTCCACTTT. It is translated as CASSNGGVDAPLHF.

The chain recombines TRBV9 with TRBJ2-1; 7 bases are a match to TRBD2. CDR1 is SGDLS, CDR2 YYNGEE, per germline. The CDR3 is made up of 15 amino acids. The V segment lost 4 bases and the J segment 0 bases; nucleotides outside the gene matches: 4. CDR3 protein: CASSPRGSSYNEQFF. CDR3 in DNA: TGTGCCAGCAGCCCGCGGGGGAGCTCCTACAATGAGCAGTTCTTC.

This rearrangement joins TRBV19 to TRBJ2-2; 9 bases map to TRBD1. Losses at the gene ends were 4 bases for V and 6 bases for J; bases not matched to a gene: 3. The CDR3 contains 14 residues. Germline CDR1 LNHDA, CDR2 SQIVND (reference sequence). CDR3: CASSTDRGPGELFF. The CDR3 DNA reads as TGTGCCAGTAGTACGGACAGGGGACCCGGGGAGCTGTTTTTT.

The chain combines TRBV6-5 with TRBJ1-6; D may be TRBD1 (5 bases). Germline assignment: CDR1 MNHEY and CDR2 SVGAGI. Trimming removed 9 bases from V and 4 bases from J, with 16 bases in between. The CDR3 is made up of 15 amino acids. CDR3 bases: TGTGCCAGTCTGACAGATTACGGTTATAATTCACCCCTCCACTTT. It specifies CASLTDYGYNSPLHF.

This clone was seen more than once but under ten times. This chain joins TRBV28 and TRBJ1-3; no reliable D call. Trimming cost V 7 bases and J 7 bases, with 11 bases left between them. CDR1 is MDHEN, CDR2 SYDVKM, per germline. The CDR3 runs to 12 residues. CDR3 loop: CASTWGSNTIYF. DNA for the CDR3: TGTGCCAGCACTTGGGGTAGTAACACCATATATTTT.

CDR3 sequence: CASSSPAGARDTQYF. The CDR3 DNA reads TGTGCCAGCAGTTCCCCGGCGGGGGCCAGGGATACGCAGTATTTT. The chain carries TRBV28 and TRBJ2-3; weak D call: TRBD2 (7 bases). The CDR3 sequence is 15 residues long. V lost 4 bases, J lost 6 bases, and 17 bases lay in between. The germline V gene has CDR1 MDHEN and CDR2 SYDVKM.

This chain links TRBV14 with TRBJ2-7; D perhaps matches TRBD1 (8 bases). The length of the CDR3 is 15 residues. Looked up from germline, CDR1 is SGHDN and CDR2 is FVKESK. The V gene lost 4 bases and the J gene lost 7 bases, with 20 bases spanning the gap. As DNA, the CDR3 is TGTGCCAGCAGCCCAAGGGGGGGACAGGCCCTGGAGCAGTACTTC. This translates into CASSPRGGQALEQYF.

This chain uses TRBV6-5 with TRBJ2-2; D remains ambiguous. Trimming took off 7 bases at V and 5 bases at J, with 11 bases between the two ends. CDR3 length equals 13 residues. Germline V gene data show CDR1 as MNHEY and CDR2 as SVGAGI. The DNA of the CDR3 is TGTGCCAGCATGGGTGTCTGGACCGGGGAGCTGTTTTTT. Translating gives CASMGVWTGELFF.

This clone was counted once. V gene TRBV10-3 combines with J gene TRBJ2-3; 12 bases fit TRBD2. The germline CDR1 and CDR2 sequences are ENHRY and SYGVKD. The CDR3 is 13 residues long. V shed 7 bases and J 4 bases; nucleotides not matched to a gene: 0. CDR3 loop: CAITSGGADTQYF. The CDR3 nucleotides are TGTGCCATCACTAGCGGGGGGGCAGATACGCAGTATTTT.

The CDR3: CASRRRGGLTGELFF. CDR3 DNA: TGTGCCAGCAGGCGACGGGGGGGCCTCACCGGGGAGCTGTTTTTT. This sequence joins TRBV6-5 and TRBJ2-2, with 8 bases aligning to TRBD2. The CDR3 covers 15 residues. Per germline, CDR1 MNHEY and CDR2 SVGAGI. V was clipped by 6 bases and J by 4 bases; unmatched bases: 7.

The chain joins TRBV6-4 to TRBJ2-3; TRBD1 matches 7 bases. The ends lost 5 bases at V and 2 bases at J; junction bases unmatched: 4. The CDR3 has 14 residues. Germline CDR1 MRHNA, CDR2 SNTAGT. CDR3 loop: CASSYRGDTDTQYF. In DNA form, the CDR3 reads TGTGCCAGCAGTTACAGGGGAGACACAGATACGCAGTATTTT.

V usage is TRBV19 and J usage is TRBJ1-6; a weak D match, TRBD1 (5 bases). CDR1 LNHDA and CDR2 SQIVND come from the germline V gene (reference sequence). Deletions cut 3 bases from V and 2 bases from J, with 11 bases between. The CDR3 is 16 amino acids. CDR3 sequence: CASSISTTAYNSPLHF. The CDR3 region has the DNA TGTGCCAGTAGTATTAGTACGACAGCCTATAATTCACCCCTCCACTTT.

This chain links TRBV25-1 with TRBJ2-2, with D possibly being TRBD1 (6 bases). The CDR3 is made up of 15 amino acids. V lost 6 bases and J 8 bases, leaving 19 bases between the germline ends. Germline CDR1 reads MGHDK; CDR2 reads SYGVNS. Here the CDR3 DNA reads TGTGCCAGCAGCCCCTTTTGGGGGCCGGTGGGGGAGCTGTTTTTT. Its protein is CASSPFWGPVGELFF.

CDR3 residues: CASRQGANYGYTF. DNA of the CDR3: TGTGCCAGCCGACAGGGGGCTAACTATGGCTACACCTTC. This chain joins TRBV6-5 and TRBJ1-2; TRBD1 matches 9 bases. This CDR3 comprises 13 residues. Trimming removed 8 bases from V and 0 bases from J; junction bases left unmatched: 1. Germline V lookup: CDR1 MNHEY, CDR2 SVGAGI.

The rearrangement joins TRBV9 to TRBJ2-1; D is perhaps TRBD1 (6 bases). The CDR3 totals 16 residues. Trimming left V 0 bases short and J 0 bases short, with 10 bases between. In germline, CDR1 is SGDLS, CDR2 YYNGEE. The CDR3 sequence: CASSVGAQGSYNEQFF. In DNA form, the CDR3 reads TGTGCCAGCAGCGTAGGGGCACAGGGCTCCTACAATGAGCAGTTCTTC.

CDR3 sequence: CASSRGGGQPQHF. The CDR3 nucleotides read TGTGCCAGCAGCCGAGGGGGAGGACAGCCCCAGCATTTT. The chain joins TRBV3-1 (or the pseudogene TRBV3-2) to TRBJ1-5, with TRBD1 as a possible D gene (6 bases). Per the germline V gene, CDR1 is LGHDT and CDR2 is YNNKEL (reference sequence). V lost 4 bases and J lost 7, with 11 bases in between. The CDR3 totals 13 residues.

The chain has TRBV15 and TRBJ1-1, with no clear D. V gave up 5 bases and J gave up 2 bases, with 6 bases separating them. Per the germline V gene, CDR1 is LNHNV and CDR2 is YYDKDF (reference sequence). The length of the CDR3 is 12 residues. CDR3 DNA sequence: TGTGCCACCAGCGAAAGTAACACTGAAGCTTTCTTT. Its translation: CATSESNTEAFF. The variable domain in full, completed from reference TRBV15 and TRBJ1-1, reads DAMVIQNPRYQVTQFGKPVTLSCSQTLNHNVMYWYQQKSSQAPKLLFHYYDKDFNNEADTPDNFQSRRPNTSFCFLDIRSPGLGDTAMYLCATSESNTEAFFGQGTRLTVV.

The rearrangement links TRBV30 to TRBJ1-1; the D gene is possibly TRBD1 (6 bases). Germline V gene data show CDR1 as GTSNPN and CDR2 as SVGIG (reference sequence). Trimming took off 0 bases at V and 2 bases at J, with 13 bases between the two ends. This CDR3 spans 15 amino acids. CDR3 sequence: CAWSVAGVVNTEAFF. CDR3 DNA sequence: TGTGCCTGGAGTGTTGCAGGGGTTGTAAACACTGAAGCTTTCTTT.

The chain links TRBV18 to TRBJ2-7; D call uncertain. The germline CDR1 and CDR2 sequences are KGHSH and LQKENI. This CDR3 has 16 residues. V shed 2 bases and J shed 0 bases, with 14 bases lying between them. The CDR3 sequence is CASSPSKAESSYEQYF. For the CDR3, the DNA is TGTGCCAGCTCACCATCAAAGGCTGAAAGCTCCTACGAGCAGTACTTC.

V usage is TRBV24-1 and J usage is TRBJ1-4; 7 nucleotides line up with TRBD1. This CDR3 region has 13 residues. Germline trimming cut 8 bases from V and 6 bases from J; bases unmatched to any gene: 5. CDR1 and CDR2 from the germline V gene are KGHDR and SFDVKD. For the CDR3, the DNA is TGTGCCACCAAGGGGGGACAGCATGAAAAACTGTTTTTT. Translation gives CATKGGQHEKLFF.

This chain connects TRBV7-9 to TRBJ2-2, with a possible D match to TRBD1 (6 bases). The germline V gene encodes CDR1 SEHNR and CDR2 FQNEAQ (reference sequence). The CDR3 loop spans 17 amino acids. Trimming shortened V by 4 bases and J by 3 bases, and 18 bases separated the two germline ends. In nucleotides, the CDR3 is TGTGCCAGCAGCTCGGACCTGGGGGCATTGGACACCGGGGAGCTGTTTTTT. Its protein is CASSSDLGALDTGELFF.

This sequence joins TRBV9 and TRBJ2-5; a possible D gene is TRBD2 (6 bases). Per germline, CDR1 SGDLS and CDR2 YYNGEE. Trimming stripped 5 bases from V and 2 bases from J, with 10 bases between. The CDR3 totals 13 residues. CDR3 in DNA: TGTGCCAGCAGTGGAGGGAGACAAGAGACCCAGTACTTC. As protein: CASSGGRQETQYF.

The CDR3 protein is CASSEGSGGAIAYNEQFF. Written as DNA, the CDR3 is TGTGCCAGCAGTGAGGGTAGCGGGGGGGCCATAGCCTACAATGAGCAGTTCTTC. The rearrangement uses TRBV6-1 and TRBJ2-1; 11 bases map to TRBD2. Germline V gene lookup returns CDR1 MNHNS and CDR2 SASEGT. The CDR3 consists of 18 residues. V shed 3 bases and J 2 bases; nucleotides not matched to a gene: 9.

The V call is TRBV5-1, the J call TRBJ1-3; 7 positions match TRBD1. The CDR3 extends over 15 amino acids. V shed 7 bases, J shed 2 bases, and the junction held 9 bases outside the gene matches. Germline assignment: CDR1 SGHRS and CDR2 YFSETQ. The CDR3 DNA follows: TGCGCCAGCGGCCCGACAGGGTCCGCTGGAAACACCATATATTTT. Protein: CASGPTGSAGNTIYF.

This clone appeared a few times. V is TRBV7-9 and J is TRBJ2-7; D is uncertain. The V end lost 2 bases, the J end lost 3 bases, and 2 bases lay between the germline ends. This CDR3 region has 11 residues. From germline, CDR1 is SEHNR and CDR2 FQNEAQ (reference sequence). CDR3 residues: CASSLFYEQYF. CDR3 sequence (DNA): TGTGCCAGCAGCTTATTCTACGAGCAGTACTTC.

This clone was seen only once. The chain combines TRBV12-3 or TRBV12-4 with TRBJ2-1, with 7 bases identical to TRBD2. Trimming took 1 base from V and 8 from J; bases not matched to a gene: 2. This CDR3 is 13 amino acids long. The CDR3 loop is CASSLVGRDEQFF. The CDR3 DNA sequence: TGTGCCAGCAGTTTAGTAGGGAGGGATGAGCAGTTCTTC.